This T cell receptor beta chain is drawn from a study of PD-1 blockade in classical Hodgkin lymphoma. Study-wide background: Patients had nivolumab dosed at 3 mg/kg, delivered intravenously every 2 weeks.

General study findings and limits: Newly diagnosed patients were reported to exhibit reduced baseline TCR diversity relative to healthy donors. Exclusion applied to patients who initiated nivolumab less than 1 year following ASCT.

The CDR3 covers 12 residues. CDR1 LNHDA and CDR2 SQIVND come from the germline V gene (reference sequence). V was pared by 1 base and J by 2 bases, with 0 bases between. Regarding this clone: The antigen is undetermined.

The time point here: cycle 4 day 1 (C4D1), after five to seven weeks of nivolumab. Every patient had relapsed following autologous stem cell transplantation, and cohorts differed in brentuximab vedotin exposure. Complete response, partial response or progressive disease made up the best responses. Using immunoSEQ multiplex PCR, the repertoire was profiled, and TCRdb retains in-frame clones only, with some absent. The table shows approximately 41,000 clones, with less than 75% occurring only once. This specimen consisted of peripheral blood mononuclear cells (PBMCs), obtained before the fourth cycle of nivolumab. The TCR sequence derives from a human donor with classical Hodgkin lymphoma. The V gene is TRBV19, the J gene TRBJ1-5; D gene uncertain. CDR3 sequence reads: CASSIGNQPQHF. In nucleotides, the CDR3 is TGTGCCAGTAGTATAGGCAATCAGCCCCAGCATTTT.